What follows are 20 T cell receptor beta chains derived from one specimen sequenced in a study of cytomegalovirus exposure and HLA in healthy donors. A multiplex PCR was run with 60 Vbeta primers and 13 Jbeta primers. Assay used: immunoSEQ multiplex PCR; TCRdb lists only in-frame clones, some missing. This sample has some 81,000 clones, with over 60% found just once. Sequencing was carried out using PBMCs. The receptors come from a woman aged 40 to 55 in good health and CMV-seropositive.

The chain couples TRBV6-1 to TRBJ2-7, with 10 bases matching TRBD1. This CDR3 comprises 13 residues. V was clipped by 6 bases and J by 7 bases; unmatched bases: 6. CDR1 and CDR2 (germline): MNHNS, SASEGT. CDR3 region: CASRETGGGEQYF. CDR3 in DNA: TGTGCCAGCAGAGAGACAGGGGGCGGTGAGCAGTACTTC.

The gene calls are TRBV2 and TRBJ2-1, with a possible D match to TRBD2 (5 bases). The CDR3 consists of 12 residues. CDR1 is SNHLY and CDR2 is FYNNEI in the germline V gene. In nucleotides, the CDR3 is TGTGCGGACTGGGATTCCTACAATGAGCAGTTCTTC. It codes for CADWDSYNEQFF.

This clone was detected once. This sequence joins TRBV5-1 and TRBJ2-5; 8 bases are a match to TRBD1. In germline, CDR1 is SGHRS, CDR2 YFSETQ. The CDR3 length is 15 residues. V was clipped by 0 bases and J by 5 bases; unmatched bases: 6. The CDR3 is CASSLGQGHGETQYF. The CDR3 nucleotides read TGCGCCAGCAGCTTGGGACAGGGGCATGGGGAGACCCAGTACTTC. The full variable domain, with the rest looked up from reference TRBV5-1 and TRBJ2-5, is KAGVTQTPRYLIKTRGQQVTLSCSPISGHRSVSWYQQTPGQGLQFLFEYFSETQRNKGNFPGRFSGRQFSNSRSEMNVSTLELGDSALYLCASSLGQGHGETQYFGPGTRLLVL.

As to this clone: An end of the junction does not agree with germline; a read error may underlie this. V gene TRBV4-1 combines with J gene TRBJ2-1; 9 positions match TRBD2. CDR3 size: 18 residues. Germline CDR1 and CDR2: MGHRA and YSYEKL. CDR3 amino acids: CASSQGPLAGVSYNERFF. The DNA of the CDR3 is TGCGCCAGCAGCCAAGGGCCCTTAGCGGGAGTCTCCTACAATGAGCGGTTCTTC.

CDR3 region: CSVRQGQETQYF. CDR3 nucleotides: TGCAGCGTGAGACAGGGGCAAGAGACCCAGTACTTC. The chain is built from TRBV29-1 and TRBJ2-5, with 8 bases lining up with TRBD1. In germline, CDR1 is SQVTM, CDR2 ANQGSEA. V was clipped by 6 bases and J by 2 bases; unmatched bases: 2. The CDR3 is 12 amino acids.

V and J are TRBV6-1 and TRBJ1-6; TRBD1 is a possible D gene (6 bases). There are 14 residues in the CDR3. The V gene lost 7 bases and the J gene lost 8 bases, with 15 bases spanning the gap. CDR1 is MNHNS, CDR2 SASEGT, per germline. The CDR3 here is CASTLGGADSPLHF. The CDR3 DNA sequence: TGTGCCAGCACCCTGGGGGGGGCGGATTCACCCCTCCACTTT.

The rearrangement uses TRBV27 and TRBJ2-7; 11 bases fit TRBD2. In germline, CDR1 is MNHEY, CDR2 SMNVEV (reference sequence). With V trimmed by 6 bases and J by 1 base, 11 bases remained unmatched. CDR3 length equals 17 residues. CDR3 loop: CASSFTFLAGGSYEQYF. DNA for the CDR3: TGTGCCAGCAGCTTCACCTTCCTAGCGGGGGGATCCTACGAGCAGTACTTC.

V and J are TRBV7-8 and TRBJ2-7; 10 bases match TRBD1. The CDR3 loop spans 14 amino acids. Germline V gene sequence: CDR1 SGHVS, CDR2 FQNEAQ. Trimming cost V 5 bases and J 7 bases; bases outside gene matches: 8. CDR3: CASSEGQGRWEQYF. In DNA form, the CDR3 reads TGTGCCAGCAGCGAGGGACAGGGGCGTTGGGAGCAGTACTTC.

This clone was seen a few times. This chain's CDR3 is CASSMDSNYNEQFF. The CDR3 bases are TGTGCCAGCAGCATGGACTCAAATTACAATGAGCAGTTCTTC. This chain joins TRBV7-2 and TRBJ2-1, with D tentatively TRBD2 (5 bases). With 5 bases removed from V and 4 bases from J, the gap between germline ends came to 12 bases. CDR3 length equals 14 residues. Looked up from germline, CDR1 is SGHTA and CDR2 is FQGNSA.

The chain couples TRBV19 to TRBJ2-4, with D perhaps matching TRBD1 (5 bases). Trimming removed 5 bases at V and 0 bases at J, with 14 bases between. CDR1 LNHDA and CDR2 SQIVND come from the germline V gene (reference sequence). The CDR3 has 16 amino acids. CDR3 sequence (DNA): TGTGCCAGTAGTCTACGCAGGGTCCTAGCCAAAAACATTCAGTACTTC. Its translation: CASSLRRVLAKNIQYF.

The table lists this clone with a few counts. The chain is built from TRBV4-2 and TRBJ2-3; 8 bases are a match to TRBD1. Losses at the gene ends were 6 bases for V and 4 bases for J; bases not matched to a gene: 6. The germline V gene has CDR1 LGHNA and CDR2 YNFKEQ. The CDR3 has 14 amino acids. CDR3 in amino acids: CASRDSGGADTQYF. CDR3 DNA sequence: TGTGCCAGCAGGGATTCAGGGGGCGCAGATACGCAGTATTTT.

Note on this clone: One junction end does not reproduce the germline sequence, and a read error may be involved. The identical CDR3 is also encoded by other nucleotide sequences in the sample. The chain couples TRBV6-4 to TRBJ1-6; 9 nucleotides line up with TRBD1. CDR1 and CDR2 (germline): MRHNA, SNTAGT. The CDR3 is made up of 14 amino acids. CDR3 residues: CASSPGQGNSPLHF. The CDR3 DNA is TGTGCCAGCAGTCCCGGACAGGGGAATTCCCCCCTCCACTTT.

This chain connects TRBV2 to TRBJ2-7; D possibly corresponds to TRBD2 (5 bases). The germline V gene encodes CDR1 SNHLY and CDR2 FYNNEI. Trimming shortened V by 4 bases and J by 2 bases, and 9 bases separated the two germline ends. This CDR3 comprises 13 residues. CDR3 region: CASSVRVAYEQYF. In DNA form, the CDR3 reads TGTGCCAGCAGTGTGAGGGTAGCCTACGAGCAGTACTTC.

This clone has only one observation. This chain connects TRBV13 to TRBJ2-5; D gene unclear. Germline lookup yields CDR1 PRHDT and CDR2 FYEKMQ (reference sequence). This CDR3 is built from 15 residues. V lost 1 base and J 1 base, leaving 10 bases between the germline ends. The CDR3 DNA reads TGTGCCAGCAGCTTAGACACGGGTGGCCAAGAGACCCAGTACTTC. Translating gives CASSLDTGGQETQYF.

The V gene is TRBV4-3, the J gene TRBJ2-7, with D possibly being TRBD2 (6 bases). Germline assignment: CDR1 LGHNA and CDR2 YSLEER. V was pared by 0 bases and J by 3 bases, with 12 bases between. CDR3 length: 15 amino acids. In DNA, the CDR3 is TGCGCCAGCAGCCAAGATAGGCTAGCGTTCTACGAGCAGTACTTC. This translates into CASSQDRLAFYEQYF.

The rearrangement uses TRBV29-1 and TRBJ1-2, with D hard to call. Trimming left V 1 base short and J 4 bases short, with 10 bases between. CDR3 size: 13 residues. The germline V gene has CDR1 SQVTM and CDR2 ANQGSEA. This CDR3 is CSVEAEGPYGYTF. The CDR3 DNA is TGCAGCGTTGAAGCAGAGGGCCCCTATGGCTACACCTTC.

This rearrangement joins TRBV5-1 to TRBJ2-2, with unresolved D. In germline, CDR1 is SGHRS, CDR2 YFSETQ. Between the trimmed V and J ends, which lost 5 bases and 3 bases, there was a span of 8 bases. The CDR3 has 13 residues. CDR3 DNA sequence: TGCGCCAGCAGAGTTCGGGACACCGGGGAGCTGTTTTTT. This translates into CASRVRDTGELFF.

CDR3 nucleotides: TGTGCCTGGAGACCCGACAGGGGCTATGGCTACACCTTC. Protein sequence: CAWRPDRGYGYTF. The gene calls are TRBV30 and TRBJ1-2; the match to TRBD1 covers 8 bases. With V trimmed by 3 bases and J by 4 bases, 4 bases remained unmatched. This CDR3 has 13 amino acids. Germline V lookup: CDR1 GTSNPN, CDR2 SVGIG (reference sequence).

The chain uses TRBV7-9 and TRBJ1-1; no definite D call. The V end lost 5 bases, the J end lost 3 bases, and 13 bases lay between the germline ends. The CDR3 is 14 residues long. Germline values: CDR1 SEHNR, CDR2 FQNEAQ (reference sequence). This chain's CDR3 is CASSPTRRDTEAFF. Written as DNA, the CDR3 is TGTGCCAGCAGCCCCACACGGAGGGACACTGAAGCTTTCTTT.

This clone was seen only once. Other DNA sequences within the sample encode an identical CDR3. The chain uses TRBV5-1 and TRBJ2-1, with 9 bases that match TRBD2. Trimming removed 0 bases from V and 0 bases from J; junction bases left unmatched: 1. The germline gives CDR1 SGHRS, CDR2 YFSETQ. The CDR3 loop spans 16 amino acids. Written as DNA, the CDR3 is TGCGCCAGCAGCTTGGTTAGCGGGAGCTCCTACAATGAGCAGTTCTTC. As protein: CASSLVSGSSYNEQFF. The full variable domain, its missing parts supplied by reference TRBV5-1 and TRBJ2-1, is KAGVTQTPRYLIKTRGQQVTLSCSPISGHRSVSWYQQTPGQGLQFLFEYFSETQRNKGNFPGRFSGRQFSNSRSEMNVSTLELGDSALYLCASSLVSGSSYNEQFFGPGTRLTVL.